This T cell receptor (beta chain) was identified during a study of blood T cells in healthy people across ages (dated by TCRdb to about 2015). About the full investigation: In model experiments, roughly one uniquely barcoded TCR beta cDNA molecule per two T cells was captured by template switching. The donors were divided into four age groups: young (average around 16 years), middle-aged (approximately 39), aged (approximately 62) and long-lived (around 80). For two donors (one aged 18 to 29 and one aged 80 or older), the study analyzed two additional independent replicas of 1 million unique cDNA reads from the same blood draw. Age-related changes in TCR beta repertoire diversity were measured in the study by deep sequencing normalized with unique cDNA molecular identifiers. To avoid experimental bias, donors of different ages were randomly spread across the sequencing lanes.

The donors were under 40 Caucasian individuals from Russia, aged roughly 6 to 100 years, who were systemically healthy. Each donor gave about 9.8 milliliters of peripheral blood, drawn into EDTA-treated Vacutainer tubes. PBMCs were isolated by Ficoll-Paque density-gradient centrifugation, with at least 6 million obtained per sample. Trizol reagent was used to extract total RNA from the PBMCs, yielding at least 6 micrograms per sample. For every donor, flow cytometry on a PBMC aliquot measured the percentage of naive CD45RAhigh/CD27high T cells. On this clonotype itself: Its binding antigen is unknown. No base quality information exists; no much larger clone differs at one position.

Points the paper makes about the study in general: Observed TCR beta diversity per million T cells fell roughly linearly with age, and a significant reduction was already apparent by age roughly 41. Because donor CMV infection status was unknown, age-related changes in expanded clonotypes were potentially confounded. Estimates of total diversity based on one million sequenced T cells were regarded as lower bounds and as underestimates. The long-lived group showed more naive CD4+ T cells, fewer expanded clones and increased TCR diversity than the aged group, suggesting age selection. A strong correlation was found between observed TCR beta diversity and the percentage of naive T cells measured by flow cytometry. Conclusive comparison of naive and antigen-experienced compartments was prevented by the profiling of bulk unsorted PBMCs.

Library construction relied on 5' RACE. The run used an Illumina HiSeq 2500. A second roughly 6 to 11 cycle PCR used a sample-barcoded 5' primer and a J-beta primer mix. Each TCR beta cDNA molecule received a unique molecular identifier from a template-switch 5' adaptor carrying 12 random nucleotides. Each sample yielded at least 2.5 million CDR3-containing paired-end reads. All of the RNA was converted into first-strand cDNA using the Mint cDNA synthesis kit, with a TRBC-specific oligonucleotide serving as the primer. All cDNA was treated with uracil-DNA glycosylase and then went through a first 18-cycle PCR with the universal primers M1SS and BC2_uni_R. The study's processing was this. For normalization, 1 million high-quality reads were randomly selected from each sample, with every read carrying a distinct molecular identifier. Reads with shared molecular identifiers were discarded instead of being binned into consensus sequences. MiTCR, run with a Q25 quality threshold and the strictest error-elimination algorithm, handled CDR3 identification, clonotype clustering and error correction. Lower-bound total TCR beta diversity was estimated with a nonparametric unseen species model using Euler transformation. Starting from the raw public reads, TCRdb applied fastp trimming at Q25, assembled clones with MiXCR and retained in-frame beta chains. One record per CDR3 amino acid sequence lists the most common genes and DNA. The V and J calls were determined by TCRdb, not by the authors. Present in this sample are some 1 million distinct CDR3 sequences, less than 50% of which were seen just once. Approximately 19% of the sample rests with the top ten.

The CDR1 and CDR2 encoded by the germline V gene (reference sequence) are SGHNT and YYREEE. From its cysteine to its phenylalanine, the CDR3 spans 15 amino acids. The CDR3 DNA has 45 bases and is translated from base 1. Sequenced: blood. Here the chain combines TRBV5-4 and TRBJ2-7; TRBD1 aligns with 7 central bases. The DNA end is a closer match to TRBJ2-5, so the J assignment may be wrong. This TCR derives from a woman in her fifties or sixties in good health. The DNA sequence is as follows: TGTGCCAGCAGCTCCCGGTCCCCCAGGGGGGAGACCCAGTACTTC. Its translation is CASSSRSPRGETQYF.